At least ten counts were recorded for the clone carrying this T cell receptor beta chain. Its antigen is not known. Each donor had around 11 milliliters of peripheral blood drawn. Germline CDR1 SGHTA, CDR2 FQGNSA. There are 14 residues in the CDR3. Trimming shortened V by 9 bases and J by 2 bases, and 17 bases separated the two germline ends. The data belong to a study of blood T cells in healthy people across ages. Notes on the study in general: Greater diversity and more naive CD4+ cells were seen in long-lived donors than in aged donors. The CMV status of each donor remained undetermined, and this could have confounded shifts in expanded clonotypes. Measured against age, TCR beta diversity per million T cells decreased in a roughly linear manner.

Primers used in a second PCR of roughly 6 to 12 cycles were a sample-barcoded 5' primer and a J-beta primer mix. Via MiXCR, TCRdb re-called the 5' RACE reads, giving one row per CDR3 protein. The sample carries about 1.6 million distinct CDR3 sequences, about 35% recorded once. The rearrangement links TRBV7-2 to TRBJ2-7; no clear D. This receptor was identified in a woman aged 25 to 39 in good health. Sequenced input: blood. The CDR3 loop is CASSRQVATYEQYF. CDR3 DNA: TGTGCCAGTTCAAGACAAGTTGCGACCTACGAGCAGTACTTC. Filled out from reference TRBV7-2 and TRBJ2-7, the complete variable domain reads GAGVSQSPSNKVTEKGKDVELRCDPISGHTALYWYRQSLGQGLEFLIYFQGNSAPDKSGLPSDRFSAERTGGSVSTLTIQRTQQEDSAVYLCASSRQVATYEQYFGPGTRLTVT.